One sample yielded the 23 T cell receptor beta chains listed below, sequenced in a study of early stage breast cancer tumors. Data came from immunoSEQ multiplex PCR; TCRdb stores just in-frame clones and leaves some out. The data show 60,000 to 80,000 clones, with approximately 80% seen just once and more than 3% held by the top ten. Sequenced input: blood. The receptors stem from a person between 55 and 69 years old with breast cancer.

CDR3 protein: CSVEYSGRVITGELFF. The DNA for the CDR3 is TGCAGCGTTGAATATTCCGGGAGAGTAATCACCGGGGAGCTGTTTTTT. The J gene is TRBJ2-2, the V gene TRBV29-1; D is possibly TRBD2 (6 bases). Trimming shortened V by 2 bases and J by 4 bases, and 17 bases separated the two germline ends. Germline V gives CDR1 SQVTM, CDR2 ANQGSEA. This CDR3 has 16 residues.

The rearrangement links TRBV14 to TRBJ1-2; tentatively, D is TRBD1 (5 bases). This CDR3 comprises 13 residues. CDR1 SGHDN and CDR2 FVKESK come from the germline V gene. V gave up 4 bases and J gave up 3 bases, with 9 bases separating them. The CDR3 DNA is TGTGCCAGCAGCCCCCTACAGGACTATGGCTACACCTTC. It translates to CASSPLQDYGYTF. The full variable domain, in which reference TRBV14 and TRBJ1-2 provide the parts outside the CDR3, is EAGVTQFPSHSVIEKGQTVTLRCDPISGHDNLYWYRRVMGKEIKFLLHFVKESKQDESGMPNNRFLAERTGGTYSTLKVQPAELEDSGVYFCASSPLQDYGYTFGSGTRLTVV.

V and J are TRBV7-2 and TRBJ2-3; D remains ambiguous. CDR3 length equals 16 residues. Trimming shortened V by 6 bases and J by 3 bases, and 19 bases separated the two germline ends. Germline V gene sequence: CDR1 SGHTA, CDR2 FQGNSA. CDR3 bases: TGTGCCAGCAGTTCCGGGCCCCCCGGTGTGACAGATACGCAGTATTTT. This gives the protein CASSSGPPGVTDTQYF. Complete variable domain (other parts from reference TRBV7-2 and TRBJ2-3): GAGVSQSPSNKVTEKGKDVELRCDPISGHTALYWYRQSLGQGLEFLIYFQGNSAPDKSGLPSDRFSAERTGGSVSTLTIQRTQQEDSAVYLCASSSGPPGVTDTQYFGPGTRLTVL.

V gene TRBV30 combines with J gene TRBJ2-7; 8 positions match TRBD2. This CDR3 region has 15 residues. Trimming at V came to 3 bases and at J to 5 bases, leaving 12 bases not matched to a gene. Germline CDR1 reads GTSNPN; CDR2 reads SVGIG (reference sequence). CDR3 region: CAWRTPGGAVHEQYF. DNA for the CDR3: TGTGCCTGGAGGACACCCGGGGGGGCCGTTCACGAGCAGTACTTC.

The CDR3 here is CASSSGGGDTQYF. The CDR3 DNA sequence: TGTGCCAGCAGCTCGGGCGGGGGAGATACGCAGTATTTT. This sequence joins TRBV7-3 and TRBJ2-3; 7 nucleotides line up with TRBD2. J was trimmed by 5 bases and V by 4 bases; bases with no gene match: 3. The CDR3 extends over 13 amino acids. Germline values: CDR1 SGHTA, CDR2 FQGTGA. The full variable domain, its missing parts supplied by reference TRBV7-3 and TRBJ2-3, is GAGVSQTPSNKVTEKGKYVELRCDPISGHTALYWYRQSLGQGPEFLIYFQGTGAADDSGLPNDRFFAVRPEGSVSTLKIQRTERGDSAVYLCASSSGGGDTQYFGPGTRLTVL.

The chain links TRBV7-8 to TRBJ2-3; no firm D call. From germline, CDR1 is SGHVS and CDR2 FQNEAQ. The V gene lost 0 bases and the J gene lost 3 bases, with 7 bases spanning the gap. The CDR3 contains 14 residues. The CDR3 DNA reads TGTGCCAGCAGCTTAGCCCAAGGTACAGATACGCAGTATTTT. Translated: CASSLAQGTDTQYF.

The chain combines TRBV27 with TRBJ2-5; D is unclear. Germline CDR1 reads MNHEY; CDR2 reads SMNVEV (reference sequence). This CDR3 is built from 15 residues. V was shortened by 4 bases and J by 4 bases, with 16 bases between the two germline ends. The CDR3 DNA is TGTGCCAGCAGTTCACTCGCCACAGACCGAGAGACCCAGTACTTC. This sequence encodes CASSSLATDRETQYF.

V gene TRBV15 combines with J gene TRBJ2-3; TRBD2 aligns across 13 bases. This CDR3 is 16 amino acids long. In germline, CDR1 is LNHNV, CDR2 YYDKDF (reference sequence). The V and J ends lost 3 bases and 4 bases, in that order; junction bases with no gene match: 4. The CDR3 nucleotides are TGTGCCACCAGCAGGAGGACTAGCGGGAGCTCAGATACGCAGTATTTT. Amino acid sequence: CATSRRTSGSSDTQYF.

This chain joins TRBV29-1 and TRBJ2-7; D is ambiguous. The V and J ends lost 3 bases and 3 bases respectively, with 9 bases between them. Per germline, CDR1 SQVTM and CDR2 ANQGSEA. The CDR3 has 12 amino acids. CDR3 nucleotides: TGCAGCGTTGAGTCAGGACGCTACGAGCAGTACTTC. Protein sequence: CSVESGRYEQYF.

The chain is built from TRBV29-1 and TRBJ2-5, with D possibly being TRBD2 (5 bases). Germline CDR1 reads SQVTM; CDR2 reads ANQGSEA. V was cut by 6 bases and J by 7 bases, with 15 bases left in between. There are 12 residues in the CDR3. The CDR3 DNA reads TGCAGCGTCCTGACCTCCGCGGGGACCCAGTACTTC. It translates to CSVLTSAGTQYF.

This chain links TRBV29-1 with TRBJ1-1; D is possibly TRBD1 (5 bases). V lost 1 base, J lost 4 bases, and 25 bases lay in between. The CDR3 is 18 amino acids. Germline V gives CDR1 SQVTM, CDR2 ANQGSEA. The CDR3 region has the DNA TGCAGCGTTGAAGCCGGGGCCCCCGCAGTACCGCTGGGCACTGAAGCTTTCTTT. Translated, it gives CSVEAGAPAVPLGTEAFF.

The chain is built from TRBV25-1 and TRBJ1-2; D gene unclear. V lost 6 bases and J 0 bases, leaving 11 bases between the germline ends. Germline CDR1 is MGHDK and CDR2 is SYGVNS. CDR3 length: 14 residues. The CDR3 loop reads CASSADWSNYGYTF. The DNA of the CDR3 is TGTGCCAGCAGCGCCGATTGGTCTAACTATGGCTACACCTTC.

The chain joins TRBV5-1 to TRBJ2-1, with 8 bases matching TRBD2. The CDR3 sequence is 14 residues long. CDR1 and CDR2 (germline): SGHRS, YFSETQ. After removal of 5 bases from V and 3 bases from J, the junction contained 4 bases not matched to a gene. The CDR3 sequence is CASSRAGDYNEQFF. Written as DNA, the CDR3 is TGCGCCAGCAGTCGAGCGGGGGACTACAATGAGCAGTTCTTC.

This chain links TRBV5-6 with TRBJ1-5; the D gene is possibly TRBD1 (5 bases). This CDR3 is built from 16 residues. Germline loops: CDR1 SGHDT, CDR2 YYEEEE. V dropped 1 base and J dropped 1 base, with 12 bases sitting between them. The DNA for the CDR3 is TGTGCCAGCAGCTTGTACGGGACGGCCAGCAATCAGCCCCAGCATTTT. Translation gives CASSLYGTASNQPQHF.

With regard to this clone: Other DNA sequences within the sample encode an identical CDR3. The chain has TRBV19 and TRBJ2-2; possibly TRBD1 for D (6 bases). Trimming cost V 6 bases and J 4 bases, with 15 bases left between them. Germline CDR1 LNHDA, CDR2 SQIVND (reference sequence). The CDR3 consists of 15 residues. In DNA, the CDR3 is TGTGCCAGTAGCCCACAGGGTATCCCCACCGGGGAGCTGTTTTTT. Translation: CASSPQGIPTGELFF.

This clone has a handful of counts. CDR3 DNA: TGTGCCAGCAGTGAACGGACAGGGCAGCAAGCTTTCTTT. It yields the protein CASSERTGQQAFF. The genes are TRBV6-1 and TRBJ1-1; 8 bases map to TRBD1. CDR1 is MNHNS, CDR2 SASEGT, per germline. This CDR3 has 13 residues. V shed 2 bases, J shed 9 bases, and the junction held 5 bases outside the gene matches.

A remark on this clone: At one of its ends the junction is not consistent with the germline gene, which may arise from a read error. Written as DNA, the CDR3 is TGTGCCAGCAGCATAGCGAGGGGGAACACTGAAGCTTTCTTT. Its translation: CASSIARGNTEAFF. This chain connects TRBV7-2 to TRBJ1-1, with D possibly TRBD1 on 5 matching bases. There are 14 residues in the CDR3. Germline values: CDR1 SGHTA, CDR2 FQGNSA.

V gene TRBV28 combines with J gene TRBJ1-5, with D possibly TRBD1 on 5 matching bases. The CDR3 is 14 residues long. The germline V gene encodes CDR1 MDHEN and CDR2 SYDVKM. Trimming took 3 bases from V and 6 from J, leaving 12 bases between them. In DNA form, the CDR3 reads TGTGCCAGCAGTTTGTCCGGGACCGGTCAGCCCCAGCATTTT. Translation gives CASSLSGTGQPQHF. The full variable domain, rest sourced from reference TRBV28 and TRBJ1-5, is DVKVTQSSRYLVKRTGEKVFLECVQDMDHENMFWYRQDPGLGLRLIYFSYDVKMKEKGDIPEGYSVSREKKERFSLILESASTNQTSMYLCASSLSGTGQPQHFGDGTRLSIL.

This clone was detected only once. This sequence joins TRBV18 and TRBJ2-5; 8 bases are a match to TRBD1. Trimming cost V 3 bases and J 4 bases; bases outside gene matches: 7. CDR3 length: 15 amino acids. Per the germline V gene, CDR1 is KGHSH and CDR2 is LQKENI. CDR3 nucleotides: TGTGCCAGCTCACCCGACAGGGGCTCGGGAGAGACCCAGTACTTC. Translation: CASSPDRGSGETQYF.

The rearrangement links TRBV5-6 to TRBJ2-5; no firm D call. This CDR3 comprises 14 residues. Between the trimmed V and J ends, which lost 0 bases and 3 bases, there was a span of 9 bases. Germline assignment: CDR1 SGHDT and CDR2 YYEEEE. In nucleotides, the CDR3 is TGTGCCAGCAGCTTGGTAAGGGTGAAAGAGACCCAGTACTTC. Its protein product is CASSLVRVKETQYF.

CDR3 DNA: TGTGCCAGCAGCCACCTGCAGGGTCGAATGGGGGCTGAAGCTTTCTTT. Translated, it gives CASSHLQGRMGAEAFF. This rearrangement joins TRBV5-4 to TRBJ1-1; D is perhaps TRBD1 (5 bases). CDR1 is SGHNT and CDR2 is YYREEE in the germline V gene (reference sequence). Trimming pared 4 bases from V and 6 bases from J, leaving 22 bases between. This CDR3 region has 16 residues. Full variable domain (missing parts from reference TRBV5-4 and TRBJ1-1): ETGVTQSPTHLIKTRGQQVTLRCSSQSGHNTVSWYQQALGQGPQFIFQYYREEENGRGNFPPRFSGLQFPNYSSELNVNALELDDSALYLCASSHLQGRMGAEAFFGQGTRLTVV.

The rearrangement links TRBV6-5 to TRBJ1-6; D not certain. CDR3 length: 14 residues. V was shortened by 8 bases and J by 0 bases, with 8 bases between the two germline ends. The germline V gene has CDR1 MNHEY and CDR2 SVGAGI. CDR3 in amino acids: CASRRASYNSPLHF. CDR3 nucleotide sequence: TGTGCCAGCCGACGGGCCTCCTATAATTCACCCCTCCACTTT.

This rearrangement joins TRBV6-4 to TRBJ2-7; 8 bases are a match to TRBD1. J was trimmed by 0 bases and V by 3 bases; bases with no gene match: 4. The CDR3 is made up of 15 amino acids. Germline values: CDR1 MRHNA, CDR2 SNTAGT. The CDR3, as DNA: TGTGCCAGCAGTGAAAGGACAGGGAGCTCCTACGAGCAGTACTTC. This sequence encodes CASSERTGSSYEQYF.